This TCR beta chain was profiled in a study of T cell responses to AZD1222 COVID-19 vaccine. Sequencing used immunoSEQ multiplex PCR; TCRdb keeps in-frame clones, though not all of them. The sample lists about 140,000 clones, 70% to 90% occurring once. Losses at the gene ends were 4 bases for V and 0 bases for J; bases not matched to a gene: 19. Germline loops: CDR1 SGHRS, CDR2 YFSETQ. The CDR3 consists of 20 residues. The input for sequencing was peripheral blood, taken 28 days after the second AZD1222 dose. The TCR originated in an adult who received the AZD1222 COVID-19 vaccine. This chain joins TRBV5-1 and TRBJ2-1; 7 bases fit TRBD2. This CDR3 is CASSTTLTSVMMSSYNEQFF. As DNA, the CDR3 is TGCGCCAGCAGCACTACCCTCACTAGCGTAATGATGAGCTCCTACAATGAGCAGTTCTTC. Combining the CDR3 with reference TRBV5-1 and TRBJ2-1 gives the whole variable domain KAGVTQTPRYLIKTRGQQVTLSCSPISGHRSVSWYQQTPGQGLQFLFEYFSETQRNKGNFPGRFSGRQFSNSRSEMNVSTLELGDSALYLCASSTTLTSVMMSSYNEQFFGPGTRLTVL.